This T cell receptor beta chain was captured by sequencing in a study of post-analysis software for immune sequencing data. General study results and limits: Five or six TRBV segments, TRBV5-6, TRBV5-1 and TRBV20-1 among them, were found more frequent in patients than controls.

Libraries were made from TCR beta cDNA, and they carried unique molecular identifiers. Between about 1 and 10 million T cells gave rise to hundreds of thousands of cDNA molecules. TCRdb re-called the PCR reads with MiXCR, one entry per CDR3 protein. The table has about 460,000 distinct CDR3 sequences, around 40% seen once; the top ten hold 9% to 13%. There are 15 residues in the CDR3. Trimming pared 6 bases from V and 7 bases from J, leaving 22 bases between. Germline-derived CDR1 and CDR2 are MNHEY and SVGAGI. Of note for this clonotype: As yet, its antigen is unknown.

The sequence derives from a girl aged 5 to 17 with multiple sclerosis. The source material was blood. The rearrangement joins TRBV6-5 to TRBJ2-7; D remains unclear. The CDR3 nucleotides read TGTGCCAGCAGCTCCGATCCAAGCTCCTACAATGAGCAGTACTTC. This translates into CASSSDPSSYNEQYF.